The present T cell receptor (beta chain) was sequenced within a study of T cell responses to AZD1222 COVID-19 vaccine. V was pared by 0 bases and J by 6 bases, with 15 bases between. The CDR3 spans 15 residues. Germline V gene lookup returns CDR1 SGHKS and CDR2 YYEKEE (reference sequence). Second-dose groups at about 4 or about 12 weeks were pooled. Data came from immunoSEQ multiplex PCR; TCRdb stores just in-frame clones and leaves some out. There are 95,000 to 100,000 clones in the sample; 87% occur only once, and approximately 10% lies in the top ten. This sequence was found in an adult who received the AZD1222 COVID-19 vaccine. The sequencing here drew on peripheral blood, taken 28 days after the second AZD1222 dose. This chain joins TRBV5-5 and TRBJ1-2, with no clear D. The CDR3 sequence is CASSLVARPGDGYTF. The CDR3 DNA reads as TGTGCCAGCAGCTTGGTCGCCAGGCCTGGGGATGGCTACACCTTC.